These 3 T cell receptor beta chains originate from one sample sequenced in a study of T-cell reconstitution after alpha-beta-depleted transplantation in children (dated by TCRdb to 2016 to 2018). Library construction relied on PCR. Sequencing instrument: Illumina HiSeq 2500. TCR library preparation used molecular barcoding, with unique molecular identifiers applied to normalize quantification of the TCRbeta repertoire. TCRdb reprocessing: public reads trimmed at Q25 with fastp, clones called with MiXCR, in-frame beta chains kept. Every entry covers one CDR3 protein and lists the most common genes and DNA from its rows. In this sample the table shows some 520,000 distinct CDR3 sequences, around a third of which occur a single time. 2% to 2.5% of the sample lies in the top ten. This sample comprised PBMCs from the stem cell graft donor, obtained from the stem cell graft. All receptors derive from a human donor who donated a stem cell graft to a child with aplastic anemia.

The CDR3 is CASSAPGPKLTYEQYF. The CDR3 region has the DNA TGCGCCAGCAGCGCGCCGGGACCCAAATTGACCTACGAGCAGTACTTC. The chain couples TRBV5-1 to TRBJ2-7; either TRBD1 or TRBD2 may supply D (5 bases each). V lost 4 bases and J lost 2, with 19 bases in between. The CDR3 contains 16 residues. CDR1 and CDR2 (germline): SGHRS, YFSETQ.

This rearrangement joins TRBV24-1 to TRBJ2-1; TRBD1 matches at 8 bases. CDR1 is KGHDR, CDR2 SFDVKD, per germline. V was pared by 5 bases and J by 5 bases, with 4 bases of the junction left unmatched. The CDR3 spans 14 residues. The CDR3 DNA sequence: TGTGCCACCAGTGGGACAGGGTCCCACAATGAGCAGTTCTTC. It specifies CATSGTGSHNEQFF.

The CDR3 sequence is CASSFRTGATSLEKLFF. The CDR3 nucleotides are TGTGCCAGCAGCTTTAGGACAGGGGCGACGAGTCTTGAAAAACTGTTTTTT. The genes are TRBV13 and TRBJ1-4; TRBD1 agrees at 9 bases. The germline CDR1 and CDR2 sequences are PRHDT and FYEKMQ (reference sequence). The CDR3 is 17 residues long. The V and J ends lost 3 bases and 7 bases, in that order; junction bases with no gene match: 12.